The rows below give T cell receptor beta chains drawn from one sample of a study of shared clonotypes between healthy human individuals. Sequencing used immunoSEQ multiplex PCR; TCRdb keeps in-frame clones, though not all of them. The sample has more than 500,000 clones, 90% to 96% seen once. The sample comprised naive CD4+ T cells sorted from blood. These receptors all stem from a woman in her twenties or thirties in good health. Each CDR3 is given with its conserved first and last residue. Fields, in order: J gene, V gene, CDR3 protein.

TRBJ1-5 TRBV6-1 CASSEARSLAHQPQHF
TRBJ2-7 TRBV9 CASGYGQGDEQYF
TRBJ2-7 TRBV7-2 CASSLVRGHNYEQYF
TRBJ1-4 TRBV11-2 CASRGLGQGINEKLFF
TRBJ1-5 TRBV18 CASSPNTLGDGSNQPQHF
NA TRBV28 CASSSEGERAGEQYF
TRBJ2-2 TRBV19 CASSIFGTTTGELFF
TRBJ2-3 TRBV7-9 CASSPFRGGDTDTQYF
TRBJ2-3 TRBV11-2 CASSLAAAGSTDTQYF
TRBJ1-4 TRBV15 CATGEAGADFNEKLFF
TRBJ1-2 TRBV29-1 CSVDRQGGYTF
TRBJ2-7 TRBV27 CASRRPNVGEQYF
TRBJ2-7 TRBV6-1 CASAYKGSYEQYF
TRBJ2-7 TRBV4-1 CASSQEGQGLGEQYF
TRBJ1-1 TRBV15 CATSRDGSRLNTEAFF
TRBJ2-5 TRBV18 CASSPAALETQYF
TRBJ2-3 TRBV30 CASHPGGAPDTQYF
TRBJ2-1 TRBV5-1 CASSKIGTSGFGEQFF
TRBJ2-7 TRBV21-1 CASSKRQGCEQYF
TRBJ2-7 TRBV5-4 CASSFNIRGGRVSSYEQYF
TRBJ2-3 TRBV7-9 CASSLITSGSTDTQYF
TRBJ2-1 TRBV15 CATSRGGGRTYNEQFF
TRBJ1-4 TRBV6-6 CASSRTGNEKLFF
TRBJ1-2 TRBV18 CASSQTGQGRDGYTF
TRBJ2-7 TRBV6-1 CASGRYEQYF
TRBJ1-1 TRBV28 CASKIGLNTEAFF
TRBJ1-1 TRBV5-4 CATRQAGGTEAFF
TRBJ2-7 TRBV27 CASRKAGVSYEQYF
TRBJ1-5 TRBV2 CASSDGLYSNQPQHF
TRBJ2-1 TRBV5-1 CASSFQREADEQFF
TRBJ2-5 TRBV27 CASSPYSGLAVQETQYF
TRBJ2-7 TRBV28 CASSRIGQTGEQYF
TRBJ2-1 TRBV11-3 CASSSARSNEQFF
TRBJ1-2 TRBV5-6 CASREQGTTYGYTF
TRBJ1-4 TRBV19 CASSIVLTGFVDEKLFF
TRBJ1-5 TRBV7-9 CASSSGTGHQPQHF
TRBJ1-1 TRBV6-6 CASRESGDTEAFF
TRBJ2-7 TRBV28 CASSIPLAAGEFEQYF
TRBJ2-1 TRBV11-3 CASSGGQVGHNEQFF
TRBJ1-2 TRBV28 CASSLYRVNNYGYTF
TRBJ1-2 TRBV7-2 CASTLGAFRATNYGYTF
TRBJ1-2 TRBV28 CASSEDTVWDNYGYTF
TRBJ2-7 TRBV28 CATHSGTGGYEQYF
TRBJ2-7 TRBV16 CASSPIWLAGGEQYF
TRBJ2-7 TRBV28 CASVPGLAGAWEQYF
TRBJ2-5 TRBV7-6 CASSLGDQETQYF
TRBJ2-7 TRBV7-9 CASSWTAAEQYF
TRBJ2-1 TRBV9 CASSTPRGGGEQFF